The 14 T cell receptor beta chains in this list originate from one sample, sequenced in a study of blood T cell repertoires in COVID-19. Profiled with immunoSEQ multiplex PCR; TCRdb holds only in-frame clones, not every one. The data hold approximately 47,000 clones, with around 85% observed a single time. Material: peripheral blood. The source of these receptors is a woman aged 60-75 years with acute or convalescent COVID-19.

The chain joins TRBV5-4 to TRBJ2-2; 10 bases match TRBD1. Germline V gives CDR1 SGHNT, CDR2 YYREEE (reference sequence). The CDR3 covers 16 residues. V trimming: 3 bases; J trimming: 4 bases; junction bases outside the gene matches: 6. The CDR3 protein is CASSSPGQGSTGELFF. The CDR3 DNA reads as TGTGCCAGCAGCTCTCCGGGACAGGGGTCCACCGGGGAGCTGTTTTTT.

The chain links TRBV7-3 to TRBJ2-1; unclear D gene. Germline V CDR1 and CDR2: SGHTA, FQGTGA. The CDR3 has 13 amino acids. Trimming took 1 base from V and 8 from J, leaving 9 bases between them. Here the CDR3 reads CASSLMAEYEQFF. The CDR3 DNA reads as TGTGCCAGCAGCTTAATGGCGGAATATGAGCAGTTCTTC.

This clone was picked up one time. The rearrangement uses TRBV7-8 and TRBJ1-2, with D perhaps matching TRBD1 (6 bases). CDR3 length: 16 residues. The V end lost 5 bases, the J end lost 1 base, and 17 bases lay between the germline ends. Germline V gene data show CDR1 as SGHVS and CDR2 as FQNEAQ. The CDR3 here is CASSLKQGTINYGYTF. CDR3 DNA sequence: TGTGCCAGCAGCCTGAAACAGGGAACAATTAACTATGGCTACACCTTC.

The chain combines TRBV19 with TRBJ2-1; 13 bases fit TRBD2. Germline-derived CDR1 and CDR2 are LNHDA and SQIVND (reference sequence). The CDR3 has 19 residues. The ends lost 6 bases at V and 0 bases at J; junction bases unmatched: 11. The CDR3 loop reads CASRTTGTSGVSSYNEQFF. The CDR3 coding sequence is TGTGCCAGTAGAACGACCGGGACTAGCGGGGTGAGCTCCTACAATGAGCAGTTCTTC.

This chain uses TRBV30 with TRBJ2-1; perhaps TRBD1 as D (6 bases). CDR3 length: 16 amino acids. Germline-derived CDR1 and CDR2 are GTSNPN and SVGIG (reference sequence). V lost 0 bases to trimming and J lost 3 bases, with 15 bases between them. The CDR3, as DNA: TGTGCCTGGAGTGTACCTGCAGGGGCCTTCTACAATGAGCAGTTCTTC. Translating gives CAWSVPAGAFYNEQFF.

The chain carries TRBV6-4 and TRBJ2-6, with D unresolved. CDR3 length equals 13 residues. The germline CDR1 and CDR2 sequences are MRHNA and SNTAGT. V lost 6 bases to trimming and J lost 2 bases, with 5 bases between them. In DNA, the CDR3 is TGTGCCAGCAGAGGAGCTGGGGCCAACGTCCTGACTTTC. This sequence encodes CASRGAGANVLTF.

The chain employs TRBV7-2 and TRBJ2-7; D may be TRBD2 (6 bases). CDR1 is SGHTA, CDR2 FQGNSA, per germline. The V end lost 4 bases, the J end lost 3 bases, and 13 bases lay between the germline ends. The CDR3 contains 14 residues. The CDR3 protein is CASSYLRGNYEQYF. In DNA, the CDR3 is TGTGCCAGCAGCTACCTCCGGGGGAACTACGAGCAGTACTTC.

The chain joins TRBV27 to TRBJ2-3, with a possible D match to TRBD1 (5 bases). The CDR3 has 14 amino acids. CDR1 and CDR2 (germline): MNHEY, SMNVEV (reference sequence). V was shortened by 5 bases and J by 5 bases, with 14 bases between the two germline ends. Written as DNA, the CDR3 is TGTGCCAGCAGTCCAAGGACATCGCGAGATACGCAGTATTTT. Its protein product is CASSPRTSRDTQYF.

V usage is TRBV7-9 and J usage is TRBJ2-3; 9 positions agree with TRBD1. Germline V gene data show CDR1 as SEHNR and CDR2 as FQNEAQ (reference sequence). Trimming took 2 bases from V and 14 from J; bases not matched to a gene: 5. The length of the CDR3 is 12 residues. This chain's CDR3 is CASSLIGTGTYF. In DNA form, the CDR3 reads TGTGCCAGCAGCTTAATCGGGACAGGGACGTATTTT.

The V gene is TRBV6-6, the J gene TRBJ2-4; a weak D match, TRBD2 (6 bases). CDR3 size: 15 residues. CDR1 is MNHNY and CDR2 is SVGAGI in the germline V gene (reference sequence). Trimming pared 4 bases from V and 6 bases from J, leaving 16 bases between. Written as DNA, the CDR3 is TGTGCCAGCAGTTCTGGAGGGACCGCGGGAAACATTCAGTACTTC. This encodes CASSSGGTAGNIQYF.

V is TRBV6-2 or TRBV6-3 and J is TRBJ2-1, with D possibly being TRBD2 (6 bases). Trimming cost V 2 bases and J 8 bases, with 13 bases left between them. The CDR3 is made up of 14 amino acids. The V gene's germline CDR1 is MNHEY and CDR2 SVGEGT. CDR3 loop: CASSYGAGWDEQFF. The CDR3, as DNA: TGTGCCAGCAGTTACGGGGCGGGATGGGATGAGCAGTTCTTC.

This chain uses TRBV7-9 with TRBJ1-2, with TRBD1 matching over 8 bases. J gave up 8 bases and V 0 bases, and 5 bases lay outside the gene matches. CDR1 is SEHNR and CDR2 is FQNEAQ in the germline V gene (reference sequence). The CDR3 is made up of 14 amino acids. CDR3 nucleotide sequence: TGTGCCAGCAGCTTAGCGCAGGGGGCCGGGGGCTACACCTTC. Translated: CASSLAQGAGGYTF.

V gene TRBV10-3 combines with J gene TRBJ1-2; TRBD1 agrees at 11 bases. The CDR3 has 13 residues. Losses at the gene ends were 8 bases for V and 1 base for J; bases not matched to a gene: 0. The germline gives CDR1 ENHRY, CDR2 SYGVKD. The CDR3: CAIGTGGNYGYTF. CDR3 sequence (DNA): TGTGCCATCGGGACAGGGGGTAACTATGGCTACACCTTC.

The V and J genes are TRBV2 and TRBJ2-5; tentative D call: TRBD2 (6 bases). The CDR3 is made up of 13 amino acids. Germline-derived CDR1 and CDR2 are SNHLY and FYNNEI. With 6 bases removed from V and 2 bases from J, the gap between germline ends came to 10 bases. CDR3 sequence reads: CASRREIQETQYF. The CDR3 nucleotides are TGTGCCAGCAGGCGGGAAATACAAGAGACCCAGTACTTC.